The sequence of this T cell receptor (beta chain) was determined in a study of vaccination and CD4 T cells after COVID-19. Turning to this clonotype: As yet, its antigen is unknown.

Documented treatment: approximately 11-day PBMC culture with coronavirus spike peptide pools or control peptides (ViraFEST assay). TCR sequencing followed the expansion of antigen-specific T cells with peptide pools in ViraFEST. CDR3 size: 13 residues. The ends were cut back, 5 bases at V and 4 bases at J, with 12 bases in the middle. The germline V gene encodes CDR1 SGHNT and CDR2 YENEEA. Sequencing of cultured CD4+ T cell DNA used the Oncomine TCR Beta short-read assay. Each CDR3 protein gets one entry after TCRdb re-called the PCR reads with MiXCR. The sample holds about 2,700 distinct CDR3 sequences; around 24% are singletons and the top ten take 20% to 30%.

The sequence was obtained from a human donor who had recovered from COVID-19. The chain carries TRBV11-3 and TRBJ2-7; D remains ambiguous. The sample taken for sequencing was CD4+ T cells from blood, cultured in vitro. This CDR3 is CASSLQKSYEQYF. The DNA of the CDR3 is TGTGCCAGCAGCCTACAAAAGTCGTACGAGCAGTACTTC.